These 14 T cell receptor beta chains share one sample of origin, sequenced in a study of a mutant IDH1 vaccine in newly diagnosed glioma. Generated by immunoSEQ multiplex PCR, the TCRdb table keeps only in-frame clones and is missing some. The data show around 52,000 clones, about three quarters seen once. Described time point: week 5, during vaccination. Every vaccination contained 300 ug of the mutant IDH1 20-mer peptide and was paired with topical imiquimod. No antigens are known for them. The specimen was PBMCs, collected from a glioma patient whose treatment included an IDH1 peptide vaccine. Source of these receptors: a middle-aged woman with glioma.

The chain employs TRBV21-1 and TRBJ1-5. TRBV21-1 is labeled a pseudogene. CDR3 length: 15 amino acids. CDR3 in amino acids: CASSPDKAGNQPQHF. DNA for the CDR3: TGTGCCAGCAGCCCCGACAAGGCGGGTAATCAGCCCCAGCATTTT.

The CDR3, as DNA: TGCACCAGCAGCCCGGGGGGGGCCGGATATGGCTACACCTTC. It is translated as CTSSPGGAGYGYTF. The chain recombines TRBV1 with TRBJ1-2. TRBV1 is listed as a pseudogene. The CDR3 spans 14 residues.

A few counts support this clone. This chain connects TRBV18 to TRBJ1-4; D gene unclear. Germline V gives CDR1 KGHSH, CDR2 LQKENI. This CDR3 region has 12 residues. The ends were cut back, 4 bases at V and 8 bases at J, with 8 bases in the middle. The CDR3 DNA sequence: TGTGCCAGCTCACGGGAGAGGGAAAAACTGTTTTTT. Amino acid sequence: CASSREREKLFF. The full variable domain, with the rest looked up from reference TRBV18 and TRBJ1-4, is NAGVMQNPRHLVRRRGQEARLRCSPMKGHSHVYWYRQLPEEGLKFMVYLQKENIIDESGMPKERFSAEFPKEGPSILRIQQVVRGDSAAYFCASSREREKLFFGSGTQLSVL.

The V gene is TRBV6-6, the J gene TRBJ1-2; D call uncertain. V lost 8 bases and J lost 7, with 17 bases in between. This CDR3 is built from 13 residues. CDR1 is MNHNY, CDR2 SVGAGI, per germline (reference sequence). The CDR3 DNA reads TGTGCCAGCGCTGCCAGCTATGGGCTTGGCTACACCTTC. Its protein is CASAASYGLGYTF.

The chain combines TRBV27 with TRBJ1-2; 12 nucleotides align to TRBD1. Germline CDR1 MNHEY, CDR2 SMNVEV (reference sequence). Losses at the gene ends were 4 bases for V and 6 bases for J; bases not matched to a gene: 6. The CDR3 totals 15 residues. The DNA of the CDR3 is TGTGCCAGCAGTTCTGGGACAGGGGGCTTGGATGGCTACACCTTC. Its translation: CASSSGTGGLDGYTF.

The chain uses TRBV19 and TRBJ2-5; 10 bases are a match to TRBD2. Germline-derived CDR1 and CDR2 are LNHDA and SQIVND (reference sequence). J gave up 4 bases and V 2 bases, and 7 bases lay outside the gene matches. CDR3 size: 16 residues. This CDR3 reads CASSISAGGLGETQYF. The CDR3 nucleotides read TGTGCCAGTAGTATATCAGCGGGGGGGCTCGGAGAGACCCAGTACTTC.

The V call is TRBV12-5, the J call TRBJ1-1, with D tentatively TRBD1 (5 bases). Trimming removed 5 bases from V and 0 bases from J, with 10 bases in between. The CDR3 consists of 14 residues. Germline CDR1 and CDR2: LGHNT and FRNRAP. CDR3 in DNA: TGTGCTAGTGGTCAGGACATACTGAACACTGAAGCTTTCTTT. Protein sequence: CASGQDILNTEAFF.

This sequence joins TRBV19 and TRBJ1-5, with 7 bases identical to TRBD1. V shed 5 bases and J 2 bases; nucleotides not matched to a gene: 3. The CDR3 is 14 residues long. Germline V gene data show CDR1 as LNHDA and CDR2 as SQIVND (reference sequence). The CDR3 DNA reads TGTGCCAGTAGTTCGGGGACAGGCAATCAGCCCCAGCATTTT. Its translation is CASSSGTGNQPQHF.

The chain carries TRBV9 and TRBJ2-2; D not certain. Trimming left V 0 bases short and J 2 bases short, with 11 bases between. Germline V gene data show CDR1 as SGDLS and CDR2 as YYNGEE. CDR3 length: 16 amino acids. CDR3 amino acids: CASSVGFRANTGELFF. The CDR3 DNA reads as TGTGCCAGCAGCGTAGGTTTTCGGGCAAACACCGGGGAGCTGTTTTTT.

The CDR3 loop is CAWDRDRKRTEAFF. CDR3 nucleotide sequence: TGTGCCTGGGACAGGGACCGAAAGAGGACTGAAGCTTTCTTT. The gene calls are TRBV30 and TRBJ1-1; 7 bases align to TRBD1. The CDR3 has 14 amino acids. Germline values: CDR1 GTSNPN, CDR2 SVGIG (reference sequence). J lost 5 bases, V lost 5 bases, and 11 bases had no gene match.

The chain employs TRBV27 and TRBJ1-6; a possible D gene is TRBD1 (6 bases). Germline V gene lookup returns CDR1 MNHEY and CDR2 SMNVEV (reference sequence). The CDR3 runs 14 residues. Trimming removed 7 bases from V and 7 bases from J, with 14 bases in between. CDR3: CASNKPGGNSPLHF. The CDR3 region has the DNA TGTGCCAGCAATAAGCCGGGGGGCAATTCACCCCTCCACTTT.

The rearrangement links TRBV7-2 to TRBJ1-5; D is perhaps TRBD1 (5 bases). Germline V gives CDR1 SGHTA, CDR2 FQGNSA. The V end lost 3 bases, the J end lost 4 bases, and 10 bases lay between the germline ends. The CDR3 consists of 14 residues. CDR3 in DNA: TGTGCCAGCAGCTTGAGACAGTTGAATCAGCCCCAGCATTTT. Translating gives CASSLRQLNQPQHF.

The chain links TRBV30 to TRBJ1-1, with TRBD1 matching over 7 bases. This CDR3 region has 13 residues. Germline CDR1 GTSNPN, CDR2 SVGIG (reference sequence). Trimming at V came to 4 bases and at J to 1 base, leaving 3 bases not matched to a gene. CDR3: CAWKRTGNTEAFF. The CDR3 bases are TGTGCCTGGAAAAGGACAGGGAACACTGAAGCTTTCTTT.

The chain is built from TRBV5-1 and TRBJ1-1; D gene ambiguous. CDR3 size: 13 residues. Germline lookup yields CDR1 SGHRS and CDR2 YFSETQ. Trimming shortened V by 3 bases and J by 0 bases, and 6 bases separated the two germline ends. This CDR3 is CASSSRMNTEAFF. CDR3 nucleotides: TGCGCCAGCAGCTCAAGGATGAACACTGAAGCTTTCTTT.